This T cell receptor (beta chain) was profiled in a study of cytomegalovirus exposure and HLA in healthy donors. Study-wide points: Clusters of TCRs from the first cohort tended to co-occur in the 120 validation repertoires (as a later analysis found).

Profiled with immunoSEQ multiplex PCR; TCRdb holds only in-frame clones, not every one. The sample contains roughly 80,000 clones, more than 85% of which appear only once. Per germline, CDR1 MNHEY and CDR2 SMNVEV (reference sequence). V lost 0 bases and J lost 1, with 9 bases in between. CDR3 length equals 15 residues. About this clone: The antigen remains unidentified.

The genes are TRBV27 and TRBJ1-2; tentative D call: TRBD1 (5 bases). Sequencing was carried out using PBMCs. The TCR sequence derives from a man younger than 35 in good health and CMV-seronegative. The CDR3 spells CASSLSRAGNYGYTF. Written as DNA, the CDR3 is TGTGCCAGCAGTTTATCCAGGGCCGGTAACTATGGCTACACCTTC.